Sequencing of this T cell receptor (beta chain) was carried out in a study of cytomegalovirus exposure and HLA in healthy donors. Findings of the study overall: High specificity and sensitivity for cytomegalovirus status were reported for the classifier. The study recorded about 160 TCR beta chains that were cytomegalovirus-associated.

On this clone itself: What it binds is unknown.

CDR3 length: 15 amino acids. Germline assignment: CDR1 SGHRS and CDR2 YFSETQ. The V and J ends lost 2 bases and 0 bases, in that order; junction bases with no gene match: 2. 13 Jbeta primers and 60 Vbeta primers were used for the PCR. Repertoires were generated with immunoSEQ multiplex PCR, while TCRdb's copy carries only in-frame clones and drops some. The repertoire consists of under 200,000 clones, with 65% to 90% occurring once and the leading ten covering approximately 11%. Input material: PBMCs. The chain joins TRBV5-1 to TRBJ2-1; TRBD2 agrees at 7 bases. This clonotype was obtained from a man in his fifties in good health and CMV-seropositive. The CDR3 DNA reads as TGCGCCAGCAGCTTAGCGGGGAGCTCCTACAATGAGCAGTTCTTC. Protein sequence: CASSLAGSSYNEQFF.